Each of the 16 T cell receptor beta chains below was sequenced from the same sample in a study of cytomegalovirus exposure and HLA in healthy donors. This PCR relied on a set of 60 Vbeta primers and 13 Jbeta primers. TCRdb's copy holds only in-frame clones and misses some; the assay was immunoSEQ multiplex PCR. The table records approximately 170,000 clones, about 64% of them present only once. Sequencing was performed on PBMCs. All receptors derive from a man aged 50 to 59 in good health and CMV-seronegative.

This clone has just a few counts. The chain joins TRBV6-5 to TRBJ2-3; 7 bases are a match to TRBD1. In germline, CDR1 is MNHEY, CDR2 SVGAGI. This CDR3 region has 14 residues. The V and J ends lost 5 bases and 7 bases, in that order; junction bases with no gene match: 9. The chain's CDR3 is CASSGITTGNTQYF. CDR3 bases: TGTGCCAGCAGTGGCATAACGACAGGGAATACGCAGTATTTT.

This clone was picked up a small number of times. The V call is TRBV6-6, the J call TRBJ2-7; 10 bases map to TRBD1. This CDR3 has 15 residues. Per the germline V gene, CDR1 is MNHNY and CDR2 is SVGAGI (reference sequence). Unmatched junction bases numbered 6, after V lost 5 bases and J lost 2 bases. CDR3 residues: CASSLTGTGAYEQYF. The CDR3 nucleotides read TGTGCCAGCAGTCTTACCGGGACAGGGGCCTACGAGCAGTACTTC.

Only a few counts were recorded for this clone. V usage is TRBV6-1 and J usage is TRBJ2-5; 10 bases map to TRBD1. This CDR3 spans 14 amino acids. The junction had 4 bases not matched to a gene; V was cut back by 7 bases and J by 2 bases. Germline V gives CDR1 MNHNS, CDR2 SASEGT. CDR3 sequence (DNA): TGTGCCAGCAAACGGGACAGGGGACAAGAGACCCAGTACTTC. Translation: CASKRDRGQETQYF.

This chain joins TRBV12-5 and TRBJ1-1; 8 bases agree with TRBD1. The CDR3 has 16 residues. Germline V gene lookup returns CDR1 LGHNT and CDR2 FRNRAP. After removal of 6 bases from V and 3 bases from J, the junction contained 12 bases not matched to a gene. CDR3 loop: CASGSPGGNSDTEAFF. Here the CDR3 DNA reads TGTGCTAGTGGATCGCCAGGGGGCAATAGTGACACTGAAGCTTTCTTT.

The J gene is TRBJ1-2, the V gene TRBV9; D remains unclear. Germline V gives CDR1 SGDLS, CDR2 YYNGEE. V lost 4 bases, J lost 4 bases, and 23 bases lay in between. This CDR3 comprises 17 residues. In nucleotides, the CDR3 is TGTGCCAGCAGCTCACCGGGAACCCCCGGGATTTTCTATGGCTACACCTTC. Amino acids: CASSSPGTPGIFYGYTF.

Only one count was recorded for this clone. The chain uses TRBV7-2 and TRBJ2-7; 11 nucleotides match TRBD2. Germline lookup yields CDR1 SGHTA and CDR2 FQGNSA. The CDR3 sequence is 16 residues long. V shed 1 base and J 2 bases; nucleotides not matched to a gene: 4. The CDR3 protein is CASSLEGTSGPYEQYF. CDR3 nucleotide sequence: TGTGCCAGCAGCTTAGAAGGGACTAGCGGACCCTACGAGCAGTACTTC. Variable domain in full (rest from reference TRBV7-2 and TRBJ2-7): GAGVSQSPSNKVTEKGKDVELRCDPISGHTALYWYRQSLGQGLEFLIYFQGNSAPDKSGLPSDRFSAERTGGSVSTLTIQRTQQEDSAVYLCASSLEGTSGPYEQYFGPGTRLTVT.

The chain couples TRBV4-3 to TRBJ1-1; 10 bases are shared with TRBD1. CDR3 length equals 16 residues. Germline V gives CDR1 LGHNA, CDR2 YSLEER. Trimming at V came to 7 bases and at J to 4 bases, leaving 12 bases not matched to a gene. The CDR3 sequence: CASNRVPGTGATEAFF. The DNA of the CDR3 is TGCGCCAGCAACAGAGTCCCCGGGACAGGGGCCACTGAAGCTTTCTTT.

This chain uses TRBV5-1 with TRBJ2-7, with 9 bases fitting TRBD1. With V trimmed by 0 bases and J by 5 bases, 3 bases remained unmatched. CDR1 is SGHRS and CDR2 is YFSETQ in the germline V gene. This CDR3 comprises 14 residues. The CDR3 DNA reads as TGCGCCAGCAGCTTGGTGGACAGGGGTCACGAGCAGTACTTC. Residues: CASSLVDRGHEQYF.

This clone was found a few times. Other DNA sequences in this sample translate to the same CDR3. CDR3 sequence reads: CARSFTQTGVIYGYTF. In DNA form, the CDR3 reads TGTGCCAGAAGCTTCACACAGACAGGGGTCATCTATGGCTACACCTTC. The rearrangement joins TRBV5-3 to TRBJ1-2; 8 bases fit TRBD1. TRBV5-3 is noted as an ORF with a role that remains uncertain. The CDR3 extends over 16 amino acids. V lost 2 bases to trimming and J lost 4 bases; unmatched junction nucleotides: 10.

The V and J genes are TRBV5-1 and TRBJ2-3; 10 nucleotides align to TRBD2. The length of the CDR3 is 14 residues. The V and J ends lost 4 bases and 4 bases, in that order; junction bases with no gene match: 3. Germline loops: CDR1 SGHRS, CDR2 YFSETQ. For the CDR3, the DNA is TGCGCCAGCAGCCCTGGACTAGCGGCAGATACGCAGTATTTT. Its translation: CASSPGLAADTQYF.

This chain connects TRBV5-1 to TRBJ1-2; TRBD1 matches 7 bases. Per germline, CDR1 SGHRS and CDR2 YFSETQ. V gave up 3 bases and J gave up 0 bases; unmatched junction bases: 5. This CDR3 region has 15 residues. CDR3 amino acids: CASSSGQDSNYGYTF. For the CDR3, the DNA is TGCGCCAGCAGCTCCGGACAGGACTCTAACTATGGCTACACCTTC. Looking up the rest from reference TRBV5-1 and TRBJ1-2 gives the full variable domain: KAGVTQTPRYLIKTRGQQVTLSCSPISGHRSVSWYQQTPGQGLQFLFEYFSETQRNKGNFPGRFSGRQFSNSRSEMNVSTLELGDSALYLCASSSGQDSNYGYTFGSGTRLTVV.

V usage is TRBV25-1 and J usage is TRBJ2-3; 9 positions agree with TRBD1. Trimming took 6 bases from V and 4 from J; bases not matched to a gene: 8. Germline assignment: CDR1 MGHDK and CDR2 SYGVNS. CDR3 length: 15 amino acids. The CDR3 DNA is TGTGCCAGCAGGGGGAACAGGGGGCGCGCAGATACGCAGTATTTT. Its protein is CASRGNRGRADTQYF.

This chain links TRBV6-5 with TRBJ2-1; tentatively, D is TRBD2 (6 bases). Trimming cost V 5 bases and J 7 bases, with 15 bases left between them. The CDR3 runs 14 residues. Germline V gives CDR1 MNHEY, CDR2 SVGAGI. This CDR3 is CASSRGGGLNEQFF. The CDR3 region has the DNA TGTGCCAGCAGTCGGGGAGGCGGATTAAATGAGCAGTTCTTC.

J is TRBJ1-2 and V is TRBV7-2; 7 bases match TRBD1. CDR3 length: 14 residues. Losses at the gene ends were 5 bases for V and 6 bases for J; bases not matched to a gene: 9. Germline CDR1 and CDR2: SGHTA and FQGNSA. CDR3 coding DNA: TGTGCCAGCAGCGGCCAACAGGGGAGGAATGGCTACACCTTC. Translating gives CASSGQQGRNGYTF.

V gene TRBV6-1 combines with J gene TRBJ2-7, with a possible D match to TRBD2 (5 bases). CDR3 length equals 14 residues. CDR1 is MNHNS, CDR2 SASEGT, per germline. With 2 bases removed from V and 0 bases from J, the gap between germline ends came to 8 bases. CDR3 loop: CASSEPGISYEQYF. In nucleotides, the CDR3 is TGTGCCAGCAGTGAACCGGGGATCTCCTACGAGCAGTACTTC.

This sequence joins TRBV7-8 and TRBJ2-3; TRBD2 matches at 12 bases. Germline CDR1 and CDR2: SGHVS and FQNEAQ. The V gene end was trimmed by 3 bases and the J gene end by 1 base; junction bases not matched to a gene: 2. This CDR3 is built from 16 residues. The CDR3 DNA reads TGTGCCAGCAGCTTGAGACTAGCGGGGGGCACAGATACGCAGTATTTT. This gives the protein CASSLRLAGGTDTQYF.